One T cell receptor (beta chain) is described in this entry. V lost 2 bases to trimming and J lost 2 bases, with 6 bases between them. Germline CDR1 reads LNHDA; CDR2 reads SQIVND (reference sequence). CDR3 length: 14 amino acids. The data derive from a study of OX40 agonist ivuxolimab in advanced cancers. The assay was immunoSEQ multiplex PCR, and TCRdb's table has in-frame clones only and misses some. Among around 3,600 clones listed, around 70% were seen once. This TCR was sampled from an adult with an advanced solid tumor such as melanoma, head and neck, liver or kidney cancer. This material consisted of CD4+ or CD8+ T cells sorted from blood, taken in a trial of the OX40 agonist ivuxolimab. The chain uses TRBV19 and TRBJ2-2; D remains unclear. The CDR3 DNA sequence: TGTGCCAGTAGTATAACCCGAAACACCGGGGAGCTGTTTTTT. Translating gives CASSITRNTGELFF.